The rows below give T cell receptor beta chains drawn from one sample of a study of tumor T cells in aggressive B-cell lymphoma. Only in-frame clones appear in the TCRdb table, and some are missing; sequencing was by immunoSEQ multiplex PCR. Counted here are more than 10,000 clones, 80% to 95% occurring once; the ten biggest clones make up about 3%. The sample was tumor tissue. Source of these receptors: an adult with diffuse large B cell lymphoma. Each CDR3 is given with its conserved first and last residue. Each record gives: J gene, V gene, D gene, clone size, CDR3 length, CDR3 protein, CDR3 DNA. A D gene is named only where the DNA matches it firmly. Clone size is not always given. Where it is, it says once, few, many or a class for expanded clones.

j_call: TRBJ2-3; v_call: TRBV9; d_call: NA; clone_size: NA; cdr3_length: 12; cdr3_aa: CASSWATDTQYF; cdr3_nt: TGTGCCAGCAGCTGGGCCACAGATACGCAGTATTTT
j_call: TRBJ1-5; v_call: TRBV11-2; d_call: NA; clone_size: few; cdr3_length: 15; cdr3_aa: CASSLAAGVNQPQHF; cdr3_nt: TGTGCCAGCAGCTTAGCCGCGGGGGTAAATCAGCCCCAGCATTTT
j_call: TRBJ2-7; v_call: TRBV14; d_call: NA; clone_size: NA; cdr3_length: 13; cdr3_aa: CASTTGGRGVQYF; cdr3_nt: TGTGCCAGCACAACCGGAGGCCGCGGCGTACAGTACTTC
j_call: TRBJ2-7; v_call: TRBV29-1; d_call: NA; clone_size: NA; cdr3_length: 12; cdr3_aa: CSVGQGSYEQYF; cdr3_nt: TGCAGCGTTGGGCAGGGGAGCTACGAGCAGTACTTC
j_call: TRBJ1-4; v_call: TRBV30; d_call: TRBD1; clone_size: once; cdr3_length: 14; cdr3_aa: CAWTPGQGGEKLFF; cdr3_nt: TGTGCCTGGACCCCGGGACAGGGGGGCGAAAAACTGTTTTTT
j_call: TRBJ2-7; v_call: TRBV5-6; d_call: NA; clone_size: NA; cdr3_length: 12; cdr3_aa: CASSYRQYEQYF; cdr3_nt: TGTGCCAGCAGCTATCGTCAGTACGAGCAGTACTTC
j_call: TRBJ2-5; v_call: TRBV6-1; d_call: NA; clone_size: NA; cdr3_length: 12; cdr3_aa: CASRLQVETQYF; cdr3_nt: TGTGCCAGCAGGTTACAGGTGGAGACCCAGTACTTC
j_call: TRBJ1-1; v_call: TRBV5-1; d_call: NA; clone_size: NA; cdr3_length: 14; cdr3_aa: CASSERGMDTEAFF; cdr3_nt: TGCGCCAGCAGCGAAAGGGGGATGGACACTGAAGCTTTCTTT
j_call: TRBJ2-7; v_call: TRBV7-2; d_call: NA; clone_size: NA; cdr3_length: 16; cdr3_aa: CASSLDPTGRIDEQYF; cdr3_nt: TGTGCCAGCAGCTTAGACCCGACAGGGAGGATCGACGAGCAGTACTTC
j_call: TRBJ2-1; v_call: TRBV7-6; d_call: NA; clone_size: NA; cdr3_length: 12; cdr3_aa: CASSPTHNEQFF; cdr3_nt: TGTGCCAGCAGCCCGACTCACAATGAGCAGTTCTTC
j_call: TRBJ2-2; v_call: TRBV7-2; d_call: NA; clone_size: NA; cdr3_length: 14; cdr3_aa: CASIRERNTGELFF; cdr3_nt: TGTGCCAGCATTAGGGAGAGGAATACCGGGGAGCTGTTTTTT
j_call: TRBJ1-1; v_call: TRBV27; d_call: NA; clone_size: NA; cdr3_length: 15; cdr3_aa: CASSLSGGISTEAFF; cdr3_nt: TGTGCCAGCAGTTTATCTGGGGGGATAAGCACTGAAGCTTTCTTT
j_call: TRBJ1-2; v_call: TRBV29-1; d_call: NA; clone_size: few; cdr3_length: 12; cdr3_aa: CSVESYSYGYTF; cdr3_nt: TGCAGCGTTGAGTCGTACTCCTATGGCTACACCTTC
j_call: TRBJ2-7; v_call: TRBV2; d_call: NA; clone_size: NA; cdr3_length: 15; cdr3_aa: CASSVNRALSYEQYF; cdr3_nt: TGTGCCAGCAGCGTAAACAGGGCACTTTCCTACGAGCAGTACTTC
j_call: TRBJ1-6; v_call: TRBV18; d_call: TRBD1; clone_size: NA; cdr3_length: 14; cdr3_aa: CASSPEGQGSPLHF; cdr3_nt: TGTGCCAGCTCACCCGAGGGACAGGGATCACCCCTCCACTTT
j_call: TRBJ1-1; v_call: TRBV7-9; d_call: NA; clone_size: NA; cdr3_length: 16; cdr3_aa: CASSSIPGTHKAEAFF; cdr3_nt: TGTGCCAGCTCCTCTATTCCCGGGACACACAAGGCTGAAGCTTTCTTT
j_call: TRBJ2-1; v_call: TRBV29-1; d_call: TRBD2; clone_size: once; cdr3_length: 15; cdr3_aa: CSGGRLAGTYNEQFF; cdr3_nt: TGCAGCGGGGGTCGGCTAGCGGGGACCTACAATGAGCAGTTCTTC
j_call: TRBJ1-5; v_call: TRBV18; d_call: NA; clone_size: NA; cdr3_length: 14; cdr3_aa: CASSSTGRDQPQHF; cdr3_nt: TGTGCCAGCTCCTCCACAGGGAGGGATCAGCCCCAGCATTTT